In its sample, the clone carrying this T cell receptor beta chain was seen many times. This sample stems from a study of regulatory T cells in long-lasting Graves disease. The sample's time point: newly diagnosed GD, antithyroid drugs for less than 3 months. The authors made the TCR library using RNA they extracted from PBMCs. Both iRepertoire HTBI primers and Arm-PCR of CDR3 regions were used to build the TCR beta libraries. TCRdb reprocessed the multiplex PCR reads via MiXCR and lists one record per CDR3 protein. The data show hundreds of thousands of distinct CDR3 sequences, with 15% to 20% seen just once and about 17% held by the top ten. Per germline, CDR1 SGHTA and CDR2 FQGNSA. Trimming stripped 3 bases from V and 0 bases from J, with 12 bases between. This CDR3 contains 15 residues. The sample was also reused in another study, on T cells in Graves' hyperthyroidism and ophthalmopathy. In that study: When the TCR CDR3 underwent first-round RT-PCR, the HTBI primer set was used.

This TCR was recovered from a woman aged 30 to 39 with Graves disease. The rearrangement links TRBV7-2 to TRBJ2-7, with D perhaps TRBD1 (6 bases). The sequences come from peripheral blood mononuclear cells (PBMCs), collected at new diagnosis, from a patient treated with antithyroid drugs. The CDR3 loop reads CASSLGATISYEQYF. CDR3 sequence (DNA): TGTGCCAGCAGCTTGGGGGCGACAATCTCCTACGAGCAGTACTTC.